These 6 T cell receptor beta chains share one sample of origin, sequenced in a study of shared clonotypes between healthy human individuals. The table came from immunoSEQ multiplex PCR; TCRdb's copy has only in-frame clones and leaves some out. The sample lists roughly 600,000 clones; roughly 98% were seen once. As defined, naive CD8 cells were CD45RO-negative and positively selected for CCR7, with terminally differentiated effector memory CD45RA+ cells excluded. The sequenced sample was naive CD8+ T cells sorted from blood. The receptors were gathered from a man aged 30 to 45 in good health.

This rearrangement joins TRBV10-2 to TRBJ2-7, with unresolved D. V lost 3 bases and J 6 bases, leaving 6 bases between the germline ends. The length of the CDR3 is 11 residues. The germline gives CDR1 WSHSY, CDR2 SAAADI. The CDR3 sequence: CASSDQREQYF. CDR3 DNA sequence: TGCGCCAGCAGTGACCAGCGCGAGCAGTACTTC.

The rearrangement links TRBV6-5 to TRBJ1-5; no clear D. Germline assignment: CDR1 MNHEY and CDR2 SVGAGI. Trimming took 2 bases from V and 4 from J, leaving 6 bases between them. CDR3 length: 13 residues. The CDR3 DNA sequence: TGTGCCAGCAGTTACAACGCGAATCAGCCCCAGCATTTT. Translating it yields CASSYNANQPQHF.

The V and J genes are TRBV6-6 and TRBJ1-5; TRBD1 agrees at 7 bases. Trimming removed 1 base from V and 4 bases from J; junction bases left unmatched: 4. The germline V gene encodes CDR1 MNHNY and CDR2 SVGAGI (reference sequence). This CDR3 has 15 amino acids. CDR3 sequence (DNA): TGTGCCAGCAGTTACTTAAGGGGGCTTAATCAGCCCCAGCATTTT. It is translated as CASSYLRGLNQPQHF.

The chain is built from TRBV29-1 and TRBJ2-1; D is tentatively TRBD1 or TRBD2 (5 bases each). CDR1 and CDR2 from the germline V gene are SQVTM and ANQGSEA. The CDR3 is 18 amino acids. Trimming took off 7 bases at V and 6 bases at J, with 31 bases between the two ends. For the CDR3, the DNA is TGCAGCGCCGCCTGGGAAGTTCTGCGGCAAGAGAGGGGCAATGAGCAGTTCTTC. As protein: CSAAWEVLRQERGNEQFF.

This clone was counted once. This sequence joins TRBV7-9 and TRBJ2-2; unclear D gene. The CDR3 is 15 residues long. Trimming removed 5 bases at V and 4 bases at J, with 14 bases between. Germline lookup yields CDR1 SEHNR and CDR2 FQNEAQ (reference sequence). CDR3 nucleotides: TGTGCCAGCAGCAGCTCCCGACCGAGCACCGGGGAGCTGTTTTTT. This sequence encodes CASSSSRPSTGELFF.

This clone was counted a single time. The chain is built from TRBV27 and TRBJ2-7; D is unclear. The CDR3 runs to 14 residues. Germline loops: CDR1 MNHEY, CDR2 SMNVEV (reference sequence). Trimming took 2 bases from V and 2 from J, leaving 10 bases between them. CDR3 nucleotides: TGTGCCAGCAGTTTAGGGCAGCCTCCCTACGAGCAGTACTTC. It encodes CASSLGQPPYEQYF.